These 30 T cell receptor beta chains share one sample of origin, sequenced in a study of blood T cell repertoires in COVID-19. Here immunoSEQ multiplex PCR was the method, and the copy in TCRdb shows in-frame clones only, minus some. The table shows 150,000 to 200,000 clones, with 85% to 90% occurring only once. The sample consisted of peripheral blood. These receptors all stem from a man aged 65-85 years with active or convalescent COVID-19.

J is TRBJ1-2 and V is TRBV19, with TRBD1 matching over 8 bases. The CDR3 is 14 amino acids. V shed 4 bases, J shed 8 bases, and the junction held 9 bases outside the gene matches. CDR1 is LNHDA and CDR2 is SQIVND in the germline V gene (reference sequence). The CDR3 DNA follows: TGTGCCAGTAGTACGCGACAGGGGTTGGGCGGCTACACCTTC. It codes for CASSTRQGLGGYTF.

The genes are TRBV5-4 and TRBJ1-1, with 7 bases that match TRBD1. The CDR3 has 16 residues. Germline V lookup: CDR1 SGHNT, CDR2 YYREEE (reference sequence). The ends lost 0 bases at V and 10 bases at J; junction bases unmatched: 15. The CDR3 DNA follows: TGTGCCAGCAGCTTGGGGGGGACGGGACAGACGCGGGGAGCTTTCTTT. This sequence encodes CASSLGGTGQTRGAFF.

V and J are TRBV28 and TRBJ2-5, with 8 bases aligning to TRBD2. Germline CDR1 MDHEN, CDR2 SYDVKM. The V and J ends lost 6 bases and 7 bases, in that order; junction bases with no gene match: 16. The CDR3 is 16 residues long. The CDR3: CASRPKRGRGPGTQYF. The CDR3 DNA follows: TGTGCCAGCAGGCCTAAGCGGGGGAGGGGACCCGGGACCCAGTACTTC.

This chain connects TRBV11-3 to TRBJ1-6; D unclear. With 1 base removed from V and 11 bases from J, the gap between germline ends came to 9 bases. The length of the CDR3 is 13 residues. CDR1 is SGHNT, CDR2 YENEEA, per germline. The CDR3 DNA reads as TGTGCCAGCAGCTTAGGTCGCCAGACACCCCTCCACTTT. This gives the protein CASSLGRQTPLHF.

This chain uses TRBV5-1 with TRBJ1-1; 8 nucleotides line up with TRBD1. V was clipped by 4 bases and J by 6 bases; unmatched bases: 11. This CDR3 region has 15 residues. Germline V gives CDR1 SGHRS, CDR2 YFSETQ. As DNA, the CDR3 is TGCGCCAGCAGCCCTATGACAGGGGCGGAGGCTGAAGCTTTCTTT. Amino acid sequence: CASSPMTGAEAEAFF.

This chain connects TRBV11-3 to TRBJ2-4; a weak D match, TRBD2 (5 bases). Trimming removed 1 base at V and 0 bases at J, with 10 bases between. The germline V gene has CDR1 SGHNT and CDR2 YENEEA. The CDR3 has 16 residues. The CDR3 coding sequence is TGTGCCAGCAGCTTAGGGGGAGCGTCAGCCAAAAACATTCAGTACTTC. Translation: CASSLGGASAKNIQYF.

This clone has a single count. V gene TRBV3-1 (or the pseudogene TRBV3-2) combines with J gene TRBJ2-7; D is uncertain. The CDR3 is made up of 15 amino acids. The germline CDR1 and CDR2 sequences are LGHDT and YNNKEL (reference sequence). V lost 1 base and J 0 bases, leaving 10 bases between the germline ends. The CDR3 loop is CASSQAAVSSYEQYF. CDR3 bases: TGTGCCAGCAGCCAAGCGGCGGTAAGCTCCTACGAGCAGTACTTC.

The CDR3 protein is CASSRGGAVQETQYF. The CDR3 DNA reads as TGTGCCAGCTCACGCGGGGGGGCCGTCCAAGAGACCCAGTACTTC. This rearrangement joins TRBV18 to TRBJ2-5; 9 nucleotides match TRBD2. CDR3 size: 15 residues. J was trimmed by 1 base and V by 4 bases; bases with no gene match: 4. The V gene's germline CDR1 is KGHSH and CDR2 LQKENI. The variable domain in full, completed from reference TRBV18 and TRBJ2-5, reads NAGVMQNPRHLVRRRGQEARLRCSPMKGHSHVYWYRQLPEEGLKFMVYLQKENIIDESGMPKERFSAEFPKEGPSILRIQQVVRGDSAAYFCASSRGGAVQETQYFGPGTRLLVL.

This chain uses TRBV28 with TRBJ1-4; a weak D match, TRBD1 (6 bases). Trimming pared 1 base from V and 6 bases from J, leaving 15 bases between. The CDR3 totals 16 residues. Germline V lookup: CDR1 MDHEN, CDR2 SYDVKM. CDR3 protein: CASSLLGGAVDEKLFF. Written as DNA, the CDR3 is TGTGCCAGCAGTTTATTGGGGGGGGCCGTTGATGAAAAACTGTTTTTT.

The chain links TRBV27 to TRBJ1-2; no firm D call. V was pared by 5 bases and J by 7 bases, with 11 bases between. This CDR3 comprises 12 residues. Germline loops: CDR1 MNHEY, CDR2 SMNVEV (reference sequence). This CDR3 reads CASSEREGGYTF. The CDR3 DNA is TGTGCCAGCAGTGAGAGGGAAGGTGGCTACACCTTC.

The chain recombines TRBV7-9 with TRBJ2-3, with 12 bases that match TRBD2. CDR3 length equals 15 residues. The trim removed 1 base at V and 8 bases at J, leaving 4 bases unmatched. Germline V gene sequence: CDR1 SEHNR, CDR2 FQNEAQ (reference sequence). The CDR3 spells CASSLDGLAGSTQYF. The CDR3 DNA sequence: TGTGCCAGCAGCTTAGATGGACTAGCGGGAAGTACGCAGTATTTT.

V usage is TRBV2 and J usage is TRBJ1-1; 8 nucleotides align to TRBD1. This CDR3 is built from 15 residues. Trimming removed 3 bases from V and 6 bases from J; junction bases left unmatched: 9. The germline V gene has CDR1 SNHLY and CDR2 FYNNEI. The CDR3 loop reads CASSETGARRPEAFF. Here the CDR3 DNA reads TGTGCCAGCAGTGAGACAGGGGCCCGTAGACCTGAAGCTTTCTTT.

For the CDR3, the DNA is TGTGCCAGCAGTGAAAGGGCAGGGCATCTACCGAACACTGAAGCTTTCTTT. Translated: CASSERAGHLPNTEAFF. The chain couples TRBV2 to TRBJ1-1; D might be TRBD1 (5 bases). This CDR3 is built from 17 residues. Germline CDR1 SNHLY, CDR2 FYNNEI. V gave up 2 bases and J gave up 1 base, with 17 bases separating them.

The chain links TRBV27 to TRBJ2-7, with a weak D call TRBD2 (7 bases). Per the germline V gene, CDR1 is MNHEY and CDR2 is SMNVEV (reference sequence). This CDR3 spans 14 amino acids. Trimming took off 3 bases at V and 2 bases at J, with 11 bases between the two ends. Written as DNA, the CDR3 is TGTGCCAGCAGTTTGGGGGGGCAGACCTACGAGCAGTACTTC. Its translation is CASSLGGQTYEQYF.

This chain joins TRBV6-1 and TRBJ1-1; 7 nucleotides agree with TRBD1. The CDR3 is made up of 13 amino acids. Trimming cost V 5 bases and J 6 bases; bases outside gene matches: 6. From germline, CDR1 is MNHNS and CDR2 SASEGT. The CDR3 sequence: CASSRTGSPEAFF. In DNA, the CDR3 is TGTGCCAGCAGTCGGACAGGTTCCCCTGAAGCTTTCTTT.

The chain recombines TRBV6-2 or TRBV6-3 with TRBJ1-1, with a possible D match to TRBD1 (5 bases). The CDR3 loop spans 14 amino acids. The V end lost 0 bases, the J end lost 5 bases, and 10 bases lay between the germline ends. CDR1 is MNHEY and CDR2 is SVGEGT in the germline V gene. The CDR3, as DNA: TGTGCCAGCAGTTACTCGACAGTGGGAACTGAAGCTTTCTTT. It encodes CASSYSTVGTEAFF.

This rearrangement joins TRBV7-8 to TRBJ1-4, with 8 bases identical to TRBD1. Germline V lookup: CDR1 SGHVS, CDR2 FQNEAQ. This CDR3 region has 18 residues. Trimming cost V 0 bases and J 8 bases; bases outside gene matches: 14. The CDR3 nucleotides read TGTGCCAGCAGCTTAGCGGGCCTCTCAGGGGGCGCGAGGGAAAAACTGTTTTTT. Its protein is CASSLAGLSGGAREKLFF.

This clone was seen only once. This chain links TRBV5-8 with TRBJ1-1; D possibly corresponds to TRBD1 (5 bases). In germline, CDR1 is SGHTS, CDR2 YDEGEE. The CDR3 spans 15 residues. V lost 0 bases to trimming and J lost 1 base, with 10 bases between them. CDR3 in amino acids: CASSLVTGGNTEAFF. As DNA, the CDR3 is TGTGCCAGCAGCTTGGTTACGGGGGGGAACACTGAAGCTTTCTTT.

This clone turned up a few times. The CDR3: CASSFWGHTEAFF. The DNA of the CDR3 is TGTGCCAGCAGTTTCTGGGGGCACACTGAAGCTTTCTTT. The chain recombines TRBV27 with TRBJ1-1, with D possibly matching TRBD1 (6 bases). Germline V gene lookup returns CDR1 MNHEY and CDR2 SMNVEV (reference sequence). The CDR3 is 13 amino acids. Between the trimmed V and J ends, which lost 3 bases and 3 bases, there was a span of 8 bases.

The J gene is TRBJ2-3, the V gene TRBV15; TRBD2 matches at 15 bases. V was clipped by 5 bases and J by 1 base; unmatched bases: 4. CDR3 length: 17 residues. Germline V gene lookup returns CDR1 LNHNV and CDR2 YYDKDF (reference sequence). CDR3 nucleotide sequence: TGTGCCACCAGCCGGACTAGCGGGAGGGCGGGCACAGATACGCAGTATTTT. Amino acids: CATSRTSGRAGTDTQYF.

This clone was counted a few times. V is TRBV27 and J is TRBJ1-2; 9 nucleotides agree with TRBD1. J lost 7 bases, V lost 6 bases, and 9 bases had no gene match. CDR3 length equals 14 residues. Germline V gene data show CDR1 as MNHEY and CDR2 as SMNVEV (reference sequence). The CDR3 region has the DNA TGTGCCAGCAGATCCGGGACAGGGAATAGTGGCTACACCTTC. The encoded protein is CASRSGTGNSGYTF.

This clone was detected a few times. The chain joins TRBV19 to TRBJ2-1; 9 nucleotides match TRBD2. Trimming removed 3 bases from V and 7 bases from J; junction bases left unmatched: 10. Germline assignment: CDR1 LNHDA and CDR2 SQIVND (reference sequence). This CDR3 has 16 residues. The chain's CDR3 is CASSIALSSGANEQFF. The CDR3 DNA follows: TGTGCCAGTAGTATTGCCCTATCTAGCGGGGCTAATGAGCAGTTCTTC.

This clone has a handful of counts. The rearrangement uses TRBV20-1 and TRBJ1-4; 8 nucleotides align to TRBD1. The V segment lost 3 bases and the J segment 5 bases; nucleotides outside the gene matches: 8. The CDR3 runs to 15 residues. The germline gives CDR1 DFQATT, CDR2 SNEGSKA (reference sequence). The CDR3 DNA is TGCAGTGCTAGTTTGGGACAGGCACAAAATGAAAAACTGTTTTTT. The encoded protein is CSASLGQAQNEKLFF.

This chain links TRBV6-2 or TRBV6-3 with TRBJ1-2; 8 nucleotides match TRBD1. The CDR3 is made up of 17 amino acids. CDR1 is MNHEY and CDR2 is SVGEGT in the germline V gene. V trimming: 2 bases; J trimming: 5 bases; junction bases outside the gene matches: 13. The CDR3 DNA reads TGTGCCAGCAGTTACCATTCACCGGGACAGGATACGTATGGCTACACCTTC. It codes for CASSYHSPGQDTYGYTF.

This clone has just one count. The chain carries TRBV24-1 and TRBJ1-2, with 9 bases identical to TRBD1. In germline, CDR1 is KGHDR, CDR2 SFDVKD. This CDR3 is 16 amino acids long. The V gene end was trimmed by 4 bases and the J gene end by 4 bases; junction bases not matched to a gene: 9. The CDR3 region is CATSDSATGGAYGYTF. CDR3 bases: TGTGCCACCAGTGACTCTGCAACAGGGGGCGCCTATGGCTACACCTTC.

V gene TRBV11-2 combines with J gene TRBJ1-2; 10 nucleotides line up with TRBD1. Germline CDR1 is SGHAT and CDR2 is FQNNGV. The length of the CDR3 is 16 residues. Losses at the gene ends were 1 base for V and 4 bases for J; bases not matched to a gene: 6. The CDR3 nucleotides are TGTGCCAGCAGCTTAGTGGGGGACAGGGGACTCTATGGCTACACCTTC. This translates into CASSLVGDRGLYGYTF.

This rearrangement joins TRBV7-2 to TRBJ1-3; 7 bases line up with TRBD1. The germline V gene encodes CDR1 SGHTA and CDR2 FQGNSA. After removal of 6 bases from V and 0 bases from J, the junction contained 8 bases not matched to a gene. The CDR3 spans 16 residues. CDR3 bases: TGTGCCAGCAGTTCGGGACAGTTGAGCTCTGGAAACACCATATATTTT. It codes for CASSSGQLSSGNTIYF.

The rearrangement uses TRBV5-1 and TRBJ2-7; no firm D call. Trimming removed 0 bases at V and 0 bases at J, with 10 bases between. Germline-derived CDR1 and CDR2 are SGHRS and YFSETQ. There are 15 residues in the CDR3. This CDR3 reads CASSLGDRNSYEQYF. The CDR3, as DNA: TGCGCCAGCAGCTTGGGAGATCGTAACTCCTACGAGCAGTACTTC.

The chain uses TRBV7-9 and TRBJ2-2; 9 bases line up with TRBD1. The V segment lost 5 bases and the J segment 3 bases; nucleotides outside the gene matches: 4. Germline V gives CDR1 SEHNR, CDR2 FQNEAQ (reference sequence). The CDR3 sequence is 15 residues long. The CDR3 bases are TGTGCCAGCAGCCCCGGGACAGGGTACACCGGGGAGCTGTTTTTT. Protein sequence: CASSPGTGYTGELFF.

This clone was observed a few times. The chain is built from TRBV5-5 and TRBJ1-5; D is possibly TRBD1 (5 bases). The germline V gene has CDR1 SGHKS and CDR2 YYEKEE (reference sequence). The CDR3 spans 15 residues. Trimming stripped 2 bases from V and 3 bases from J, with 12 bases between. Here the CDR3 DNA reads TGTGCCAGCAGCTTTGGAGGGGATCTCAATCAGCCCCAGCATTTT. As protein: CASSFGGDLNQPQHF. The full variable domain, rest sourced from reference TRBV5-5 and TRBJ1-5, is DAGVTQSPTHLIKTRGQQVTLRCSPISGHKSVSWYQQVLGQGPQFIFQYYEKEERGRGNFPDRFSARQFPNYSSELNVNALLLGDSALYLCASSFGGDLNQPQHFGDGTRLSIL.